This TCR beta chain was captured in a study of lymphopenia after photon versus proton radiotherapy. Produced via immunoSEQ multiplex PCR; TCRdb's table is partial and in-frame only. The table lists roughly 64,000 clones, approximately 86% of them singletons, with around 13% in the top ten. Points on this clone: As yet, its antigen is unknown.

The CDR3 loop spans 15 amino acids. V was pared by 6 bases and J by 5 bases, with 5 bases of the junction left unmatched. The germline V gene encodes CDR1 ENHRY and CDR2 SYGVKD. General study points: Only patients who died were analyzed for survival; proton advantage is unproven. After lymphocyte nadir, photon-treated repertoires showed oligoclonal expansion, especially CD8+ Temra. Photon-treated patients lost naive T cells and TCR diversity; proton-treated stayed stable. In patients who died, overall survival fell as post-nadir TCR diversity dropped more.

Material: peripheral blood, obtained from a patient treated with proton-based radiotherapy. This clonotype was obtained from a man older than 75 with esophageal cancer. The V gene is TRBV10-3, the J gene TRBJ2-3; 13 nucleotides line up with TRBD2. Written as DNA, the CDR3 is TGTGCCATCAGCGGACTAGCGGGAGATGAAGATACGCAGTATTTT. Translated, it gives CAISGLAGDEDTQYF.